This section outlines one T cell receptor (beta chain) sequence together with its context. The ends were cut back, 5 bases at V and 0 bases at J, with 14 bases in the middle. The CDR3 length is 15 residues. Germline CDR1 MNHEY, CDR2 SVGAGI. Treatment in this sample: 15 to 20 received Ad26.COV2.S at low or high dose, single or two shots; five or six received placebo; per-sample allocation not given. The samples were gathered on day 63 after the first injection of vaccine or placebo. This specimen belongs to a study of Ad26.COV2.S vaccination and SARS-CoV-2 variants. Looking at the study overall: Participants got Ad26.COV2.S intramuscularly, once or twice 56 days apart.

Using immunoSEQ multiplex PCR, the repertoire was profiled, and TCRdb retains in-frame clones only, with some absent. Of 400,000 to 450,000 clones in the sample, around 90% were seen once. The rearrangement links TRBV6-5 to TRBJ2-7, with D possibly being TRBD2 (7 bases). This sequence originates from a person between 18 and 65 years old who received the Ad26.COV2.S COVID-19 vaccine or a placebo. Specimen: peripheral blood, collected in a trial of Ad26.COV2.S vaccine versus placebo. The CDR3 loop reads CASSTPGGPSYEQYF. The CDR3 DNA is TGTGCCAGCAGTACTCCCGGGGGGCCCTCCTACGAGCAGTACTTC.